One and the same sample provided the 27 T cell receptor beta chains below, sequenced in a study of OX40 agonist ivuxolimab in advanced cancers. Profiling relied on immunoSEQ multiplex PCR, and the TCRdb table lists in-frame clones only, not all of them. The sample yields tens of thousands of clones, roughly 91% seen once. This specimen consisted of CD4+ or CD8+ T cells sorted from blood, obtained in a trial of the OX40 agonist ivuxolimab. The receptor source for this set is an adult with an advanced solid tumor such as melanoma, head and neck, liver or kidney cancer.

Written as DNA, the CDR3 is TGTGCCAGCAGTCCTAGCCCTCCTCAAGCGTTCTTC. As protein: CASSPSPPQAFF. V and J are TRBV28 and TRBJ2-1; D perhaps matches TRBD2 (5 bases). This CDR3 spans 12 amino acids. Germline CDR1 and CDR2: MDHEN and SYDVKM. V was pared by 5 bases and J by 15 bases, with 17 bases between.

The chain combines TRBV7-2 with TRBJ1-1; no firm D call. The germline CDR1 and CDR2 sequences are SGHTA and FQGNSA. The CDR3 contains 14 residues. V was shortened by 5 bases and J by 0 bases, with 10 bases between the two germline ends. In DNA form, the CDR3 reads TGTGCCAGCAGCCCCAGTTTTGTGAACACTGAAGCTTTCTTT. As protein: CASSPSFVNTEAFF.

This sequence joins TRBV27 and TRBJ2-7, with D maybe TRBD1 (7 bases). The CDR3 contains 15 residues. Germline CDR1 MNHEY, CDR2 SMNVEV (reference sequence). The V end was cut by 2 bases, the J end by 0 bases, with 11 bases between. CDR3 protein: CASSLAGTVSYEQYF. The CDR3 DNA is TGTGCCAGCAGTTTAGCGGGGACAGTCTCCTACGAGCAGTACTTC.

This chain uses TRBV18 with TRBJ2-1, with a tentative D call TRBD2 (5 bases). This CDR3 contains 16 residues. V lost 0 bases, J lost 2 bases, and 11 bases lay in between. Germline lookup yields CDR1 KGHSH and CDR2 LQKENI. The CDR3 region is CASSPPNSATYNEQFF. CDR3 DNA: TGTGCCAGCTCACCACCGAATAGCGCGACCTACAATGAGCAGTTCTTC.

The chain links TRBV6-5 to TRBJ1-5; D remains ambiguous. The V and J ends lost 6 bases and 0 bases respectively, with 12 bases between them. The CDR3 runs to 15 residues. Germline V lookup: CDR1 MNHEY, CDR2 SVGAGI. The CDR3 DNA sequence: TGTGCCAGCAGGCCGACACAGCATAGCAATCAGCCCCAGCATTTT. The encoded protein is CASRPTQHSNQPQHF.

The chain has TRBV6-5 and TRBJ2-2; possibly TRBD1 or TRBD2 for D (6 bases each). The CDR3 totals 15 residues. The V end was cut by 0 bases, the J end by 6 bases, with 11 bases between. The germline gives CDR1 MNHEY, CDR2 SVGAGI. The CDR3 sequence: CASSYSWGAAGELFF. CDR3 DNA sequence: TGTGCCAGCAGTTACTCATGGGGGGCAGCCGGGGAGCTGTTTTTT.

The chain recombines TRBV10-3 with TRBJ1-1; D ambiguous. This CDR3 is built from 14 residues. Trimming shortened V by 3 bases and J by 5 bases, and 13 bases separated the two germline ends. Per the germline V gene, CDR1 is ENHRY and CDR2 is SYGVKD. In nucleotides, the CDR3 is TGTGCCATCAGTGAATTGGAAGGGCAGACTGAAGCTTTCTTT. This sequence encodes CAISELEGQTEAFF.

This chain links TRBV7-2 with TRBJ2-5; the D is unclear. The CDR3 has 15 amino acids. Germline V lookup: CDR1 SGHTA, CDR2 FQGNSA. The V gene lost 4 bases and the J gene lost 0 bases, with 12 bases spanning the gap. The CDR3 DNA is TGTGCCAGCAGCTCCCTTTTGGGCAACCAAGAGACCCAGTACTTC. Protein sequence: CASSSLLGNQETQYF.

The V call is TRBV6-1, the J call TRBJ2-7; no clear D gene. The V end was cut by 0 bases, the J end by 2 bases, with 8 bases between. CDR3 length equals 14 residues. Germline CDR1 and CDR2: MNHNS and SASEGT. In DNA, the CDR3 is TGTGCCAGCAGTGAAGCGGGCCCAACCTACGAGCAGTACTTC. Amino acids: CASSEAGPTYEQYF.

The CDR3 loop reads CASSPGTGLNEQFF. CDR3 DNA: TGTGCCAGCTCACCCGGGACAGGGTTGAATGAGCAGTTCTTC. V is TRBV18 and J is TRBJ2-1; 9 bases line up with TRBD1. CDR1 is KGHSH and CDR2 is LQKENI in the germline V gene. CDR3 length: 14 amino acids. V trimming: 3 bases; J trimming: 7 bases; junction bases outside the gene matches: 4.

The chain combines TRBV6-5 with TRBJ1-5, with a possible D match to TRBD1 (5 bases). Deletions cut 6 bases from V and 3 bases from J, with 12 bases between. The CDR3 consists of 14 residues. Germline V gene data show CDR1 as MNHEY and CDR2 as SVGAGI. Here the CDR3 DNA reads TGTGCCAGCAGCCCCGACAGACCCAATCAGCCCCAGCATTTT. Its translation: CASSPDRPNQPQHF.

The chain links TRBV7-2 to TRBJ2-7; no reliable D call. Trimming took 7 bases from V and 6 from J, leaving 16 bases between them. Germline V gene data show CDR1 as SGHTA and CDR2 as FQGNSA. This CDR3 comprises 13 residues. The CDR3 sequence: CASTPLLSPEQYF. The CDR3 DNA sequence: TGTGCCAGCACCCCCCTCCTTTCCCCCGAGCAGTACTTC.

This clone was picked up one time. V is TRBV6-5 and J is TRBJ1-1; no clear D gene. In germline, CDR1 is MNHEY, CDR2 SVGAGI. The CDR3 covers 16 residues. V dropped 2 bases and J dropped 1 base, with 14 bases sitting between them. CDR3 amino acids: CASSYRFEGSNTEAFF. The CDR3, as DNA: TGTGCCAGCAGTTACCGTTTCGAGGGATCGAACACTGAAGCTTTCTTT.

This clone has just a few counts. V and J are TRBV27 and TRBJ2-7; D remains ambiguous. CDR1 is MNHEY, CDR2 SMNVEV, per germline (reference sequence). The CDR3 runs to 10 residues. Trimming left V 8 bases short and J 3 bases short, with 5 bases between. The CDR3 loop is CASWFYEQYF. The DNA for the CDR3 is TGTGCCAGCTGGTTCTACGAGCAGTACTTC.

The chain has TRBV7-2 and TRBJ1-4; D remains unclear. The V gene lost 5 bases and the J gene lost 4 bases, with 11 bases spanning the gap. The CDR3 is made up of 14 amino acids. Looked up from germline, CDR1 is SGHTA and CDR2 is FQGNSA. CDR3 in DNA: TGTGCCAGCAGCCCTACAGTTAATAATGAAAAACTGTTTTTT. Translated, it gives CASSPTVNNEKLFF.

This clone has just one count. The chain carries TRBV2 and TRBJ1-1; D remains unclear. The ends were cut back, 1 base at V and 4 bases at J, with 7 bases in the middle. The CDR3 is 13 residues long. CDR1 SNHLY and CDR2 FYNNEI come from the germline V gene. The CDR3 spells CASSEGKGTEAFF. In DNA, the CDR3 is TGTGCCAGCAGTGAAGGCAAAGGCACTGAAGCTTTCTTT.

This chain uses TRBV5-1 with TRBJ2-3; 8 bases fit TRBD2. The CDR3 covers 16 residues. Trimming at V came to 0 bases and at J to 3 bases, leaving 6 bases not matched to a gene. CDR1 and CDR2 (germline): SGHRS, YFSETQ. The CDR3 coding sequence is TGCGCCAGCAGCTTGGGCTTGCGGGAGGAAACAGATACGCAGTATTTT. Amino acid sequence: CASSLGLREETDTQYF.

The rearrangement uses TRBV30 and TRBJ1-1; no clear D gene. The germline V gene has CDR1 GTSNPN and CDR2 SVGIG (reference sequence). Trimming pared 5 bases from V and 1 base from J, leaving 5 bases between. This CDR3 has 11 amino acids. The CDR3 sequence is CAWDKNTEAFF. DNA of the CDR3: TGTGCCTGGGACAAGAACACTGAAGCTTTCTTT. Drawing the rest from reference TRBV30 and TRBJ1-1, the complete variable domain is SQTIHQWPATLVQPVGSPLSLECTVEGTSNPNLYWYRQAAGRGLQLLFYSVGIGQISSEVPQNLSASRPQDRQFILSSKKLLLSDSGFYLCAWDKNTEAFFGQGTRLTVV.

This sequence joins TRBV2 and TRBJ2-7; no definite D call. Trimming shortened V by 2 bases and J by 0 bases, and 2 bases separated the two germline ends. CDR1 is SNHLY, CDR2 FYNNEI, per germline. The CDR3 sequence is 12 residues long. The CDR3 protein is CASSELSYEQYF. The CDR3 DNA is TGTGCCAGCAGTGAACTCTCCTACGAGCAGTACTTC. Looking up the rest from reference TRBV2 and TRBJ2-7 gives the full variable domain: EPEVTQTPSHQVTQMGQEVILRCVPISNHLYFYWYRQILGQKVEFLVSFYNNEISEKSEIFDDQFSVERPDGSNFTLKIRSTKLEDSAMYFCASSELSYEQYFGPGTRLTVT.

This rearrangement joins TRBV19 to TRBJ1-2; no clear D. CDR3 length: 13 residues. The V end was cut by 7 bases, the J end by 3 bases, with 12 bases between. Germline V lookup: CDR1 LNHDA, CDR2 SQIVND (reference sequence). The CDR3 sequence is CASTKMDDYGYTF. The CDR3 DNA follows: TGTGCCAGTACTAAGATGGATGACTATGGCTACACCTTC.

The chain is built from TRBV5-1 and TRBJ1-2, with D possibly matching TRBD1 (5 bases). Deletions cut 4 bases from V and 7 bases from J, with 11 bases between. CDR3 length: 12 residues. Germline lookup yields CDR1 SGHRS and CDR2 YFSETQ. The CDR3 DNA sequence: TGCGCCAGCAGCCCGTCAGGGTTTGGCTACACCTTC. The encoded protein is CASSPSGFGYTF.

CDR3 nucleotides: TGTGCCAGCAGCTTAGAAGGGTTCGGAGGTGGCTACACCTTC. It is translated as CASSLEGFGGGYTF. The gene calls are TRBV11-2 and TRBJ1-2; D is uncertain. Trimming shortened V by 0 bases and J by 7 bases, and 12 bases separated the two germline ends. This CDR3 is built from 14 residues. In germline, CDR1 is SGHAT, CDR2 FQNNGV.

The chain links TRBV18 to TRBJ1-4; D unclear. V shed 4 bases and J shed 10 bases, with 16 bases lying between them. There are 14 residues in the CDR3. CDR1 and CDR2 from the germline V gene are KGHSH and LQKENI. The CDR3 nucleotides are TGTGCCAGCTCACTCCGGGAAACTACTGGAAAACTGTTTTTT. Amino acids: CASSLRETTGKLFF.

This clone was recorded a few times. V usage is TRBV20-1 and J usage is TRBJ2-7, with 7 bases identical to TRBD2. The CDR3 sequence is 11 residues long. Germline CDR1 reads DFQATT; CDR2 reads SNEGSKA (reference sequence). Unmatched junction bases numbered 4, after V lost 8 bases and J lost 3 bases. The CDR3 loop reads CSPASGYEQYF. The CDR3 nucleotides are TGCAGTCCGGCTAGCGGCTACGAGCAGTACTTC.

In this sample, this clone turned up once. One junction end does not reproduce the germline sequence, and a read error may be involved. V gene TRBV7-7 combines with J gene TRBJ2-2; D gene uncertain. Germline values: CDR1 SSHAT, CDR2 FNYEAQ (reference sequence). CDR3 length: 14 residues. CDR3 amino acids: CASSSGPPWGELFF. The DNA for the CDR3 is TGTGCTAGCAGCTCCGGGCCTCCTTGGGGGGAGCTGTTTTTT.

The gene calls are TRBV18 and TRBJ2-4; D unresolved. Trimming removed 2 bases at V and 5 bases at J, with 4 bases between. This CDR3 is 12 amino acids long. In germline, CDR1 is KGHSH, CDR2 LQKENI. Here the CDR3 reads CASSPTENIQYF. The DNA of the CDR3 is TGTGCCAGCTCACCAACAGAAAACATTCAGTACTTC.

The chain links TRBV14 to TRBJ2-3; weak D call: TRBD2 (6 bases). The V gene lost 0 bases and the J gene lost 4 bases, with 17 bases spanning the gap. Germline V gene data show CDR1 as SGHDN and CDR2 as FVKESK. The CDR3 is made up of 17 amino acids. The CDR3 reads CASSQDRAGGVSDTQYF. Here the CDR3 DNA reads TGTGCCAGCAGCCAAGATCGCGCCGGGGGAGTTTCAGATACGCAGTATTTT.